A selection of T cell receptor beta chains follows, all from one sample in a study of T-cell reconstitution after alpha-beta-depleted transplantation in children. TCRdb recomputed calls from the PCR reads with MiXCR, one row per CDR3 protein. Of about 91,000 distinct CDR3 sequences listed, roughly 8.3% were seen once; the top ten hold approximately 7%. The starting material was PBMCs from the stem cell graft donor, obtained from the stem cell graft. These receptors all stem from a human donor who donated a stem cell graft to a child with congenital amegakaryocytic thrombocytopenia. The CDR3 runs from the conserved cysteine through the conserved F or W. The D gene is left open where the match is weak. Clone sizes are given selectively: once, few, many, or a class where the clone is expanded.

V: TRBV28; D: TRBD1; size: many; J: TRBJ2-5; CDR3: CASSSAGTGETQYF; DNA: TGTGCCAGCAGTTCGGCCGGGACAGGGGAGACCCAGTACTTC
V: TRBV29-1; D: -; size: many; J: TRBJ2-1; CDR3: CSGGWDNEQFF; DNA: TGCAGCGGGGGGTGGGACAATGAGCAGTTCTTC
V: TRBV28; D: TRBD2; size: -; J: TRBJ2-2; CDR3: CASSKAGAGELFF; DNA: TGTGCCAGCAGTAAAGCGGGAGCCGGGGAGCTGTTTTTT
V: TRBV5-1; D: -; size: many; J: TRBJ1-4; CDR3: CASSMTRKEKLFF; DNA: TGCGCCAGCAGCATGACAAGGAAGGAAAAACTGTTTTTT
V: TRBV5-1; D: -; size: -; J: TRBJ1-4; CDR3: CASSLGGQTNEKLFF; DNA: TGCGCCAGCAGCTTGGGGGGCCAAACTAATGAAAAACTGTTTTTT
V: TRBV10-3; D: -; size: many; J: TRBJ1-2; CDR3: CAISGSRGYGYTF; DNA: TGTGCCATCAGTGGATCCCGGGGCTATGGCTACACCTTC
V: TRBV7-8; D: TRBD1; size: many; J: TRBJ1-5; CDR3: CASSLLGGWSNQPQHF; DNA: TGTGCCAGCAGCTTATTAGGGGGCTGGAGCAATCAGCCCCAGCATTTT
V: TRBV29-1; D: TRBD1; size: many; J: TRBJ1-5; CDR3: CSVSGGGNQPQHF; DNA: TGCAGCGTCTCAGGGGGCGGCAATCAGCCCCAGCATTTT
V: TRBV29-1; D: -; size: many; J: TRBJ2-5; CDR3: CSGHGSGWKTQYF; DNA: TGCAGCGGCCACGGAAGCGGTTGGAAGACCCAGTACTTC
V: TRBV7-2; D: -; size: many; J: TRBJ1-1; CDR3: CASSLDRAKEAFF; DNA: TGTGCCAGCAGCTTAGACCGGGCTAAAGAAGCTTTCTTT
V: TRBV4-3; D: TRBD1; size: many; J: TRBJ1-2; CDR3: CASSQDRTGYDYGYTF; DNA: TGCGCCAGCAGCCAAGATAGGACAGGGTACGACTATGGCTACACCTTC
V: TRBV20-1; D: -; size: many; J: TRBJ2-1; CDR3: CSAKDYRSYNEQFF; DNA: TGCAGTGCTAAAGACTACCGCTCCTACAATGAGCAGTTCTTC
V: TRBV5-1; D: -; size: many; J: TRBJ2-7; CDR3: CASSFEGLLEQYF; DNA: TGCGCCAGCAGCTTCGAAGGACTGTTAGAGCAGTACTTC
V: TRBV7-8; D: TRBD2; size: many; J: TRBJ2-3; CDR3: CASSPSGGYTDTQYF; DNA: TGTGCCAGCAGCCCTAGCGGGGGATACACAGATACGCAGTATTTT
V: TRBV7-9; D: -; size: many; J: TRBJ1-1; CDR3: CASSLGGYSQEAFF; DNA: TGTGCCAGCAGCTTAGGGGGGTATTCACAAGAAGCTTTCTTT
V: TRBV20-1; D: TRBD2; size: many; J: TRBJ2-2; CDR3: CSAPSPSGGAQNTGELFF; DNA: TGCAGTGCTCCCAGTCCTAGCGGGGGGGCCCAGAACACCGGGGAGCTGTTTTTT
V: TRBV20-1; D: TRBD2; size: many; J: TRBJ2-7; CDR3: CSAPGTSVFDEQYF; DNA: TGCAGTGCCCCCGGGACTAGCGTATTTGACGAGCAGTACTTC
V: TRBV5-1; D: -; size: few; J: TRBJ2-2; CDR3: CASSLEGRRELFF; DNA: TGCGCCAGCAGCTTGGAGGGACGGAGGGAGCTGTTTTTT
V: TRBV5-1; D: -; size: many; J: TRBJ2-1; CDR3: CASSLLVPRNEQFF; DNA: TGCGCCAGCAGCTTGTTAGTCCCCCGGAATGAGCAGTTCTTC
V: TRBV20-1; D: TRBD2; size: few; J: TRBJ2-3; CDR3: CSASPPGLADNTDTQYF; DNA: TGCAGTGCTAGCCCCCCCGGACTAGCGGATAACACAGATACGCAGTATTTT
V: TRBV20-1; D: -; size: many; J: TRBJ2-7; CDR3: CSARDKGSTYEQYF; DNA: TGCAGTGCTAGAGATAAGGGCAGTACCTACGAGCAGTACTTC
V: TRBV7-9; D: TRBD1; size: medium-sized; J: TRBJ2-5; CDR3: CASSTGQAWETQYF; DNA: TGTGCCAGCAGCACGGGACAGGCCTGGGAGACCCAGTACTTC
V: TRBV19; D: -; size: -; J: TRBJ1-2; CDR3: CASSMGPGYGYTF; DNA: TGTGCCAGTAGTATGGGGCCGGGGTATGGCTACACCTTC
V: TRBV12-3/TRBV12-4; D: TRBD1; size: -; J: TRBJ2-3; CDR3: CTSSLGQGEGVHTDTQYF; DNA: TGTACCAGCAGTTTGGGACAGGGAGAAGGAGTGCACACAGATACGCAGTATTTT
V: TRBV5-1; D: TRBD2; size: many; J: TRBJ2-3; CDR3: CASSLGPGTSRDTQYF; DNA: TGCGCCAGCAGCTTGGGGCCGGGGACTAGTCGGGATACGCAGTATTTT
V: TRBV7-9; D: -; size: many; J: TRBJ1-4; CDR3: CASSLGGQEKLFF; DNA: TGTGCCAGCAGCTTAGGGGGGCAGGAAAAACTGTTTTTT
V: TRBV7-9; D: -; size: many; J: TRBJ1-4; CDR3: CASSVPLVGSEKLFF; DNA: TGTGCCAGCAGTGTTCCCTTAGTTGGGAGCGAAAAACTGTTTTTT
V: TRBV20-1; D: TRBD2; size: many; J: TRBJ2-4; CDR3: CSAKKPGLAGQNIQYF; DNA: TGCAGTGCCAAGAAACCGGGACTAGCGGGACAAAACATTCAGTACTTC
V: TRBV20-1; D: -; size: once; J: TRBJ2-1; CDR3: CSATTGLANNEQFF; DNA: TGCAGTGCTACAACAGGGTTGGCGAACAATGAGCAGTTCTTC
V: TRBV20-1; D: -; size: many; J: TRBJ1-6; CDR3: CSARAGSYNSPLHF; DNA: TGCAGTGCTAGAGCTGGATCTTATAATTCACCCCTCCACTTT
V: TRBV20-1; D: TRBD1; size: many; J: TRBJ1-4; CDR3: CSARQGGGLNEKLFF; DNA: TGCAGTGCGAGACAGGGGGGAGGGTTGAATGAAAAACTGTTTTTT
V: TRBV5-6; D: -; size: many; J: TRBJ1-5; CDR3: CASSSRDQPQHF; DNA: TGTGCCAGCAGCTCGAGAGATCAGCCCCAGCATTTT
V: TRBV9; D: TRBD2; size: many; J: TRBJ2-1; CDR3: CASSLTGTSGRNSYNEQFF; DNA: TGTGCCAGCAGCCTTACCGGGACTAGCGGGAGGAATAGCTACAATGAGCAGTTCTTC